These 5 T cell receptor beta chains were sequenced from one sample in a study of CD8+ T cells in alopecia areata. The sample's treatment: oral pan-JAK inhibitor, 5-10 mg twice daily. Extracted RNA was reverse transcribed, and the resulting cDNA served as sequencing template. Assay: immunoSEQ multiplex PCR; the TCRdb copy retains only in-frame clones and omits some. This sample has 150,000 to 200,000 clones, with more than 50% found just once. The sequences come from CD4+ T cells sorted from blood, collected at week 24, from a patient treated with tofacitinib. The receptors come from a human donor with alopecia areata.

The chain links TRBV29-1 to TRBJ1-2; no firm D call. CDR1 is SQVTM and CDR2 is ANQGSEA in the germline V gene. CDR3 size: 15 residues. With 6 bases removed from V and 0 bases from J, the gap between germline ends came to 17 bases. The CDR3 DNA reads TGCAGCGTCGATCGGCAGGCGGTTTCTAACTATGGCTACACCTTC. Residues: CSVDRQAVSNYGYTF.

This clone was picked up a small number of times. The chain links TRBV4-3 to TRBJ2-7; the D is unclear. The CDR3 consists of 15 residues. V lost 0 bases and J lost 3, with 12 bases in between. Germline V CDR1 and CDR2: LGHNA, YSLEER. CDR3 protein: CASSQERQVLYEQYF. CDR3 DNA sequence: TGCGCCAGCAGCCAAGAGAGGCAGGTGCTCTACGAGCAGTACTTC.

This clone was found a few times. This chain connects TRBV30 to TRBJ1-4, with 7 bases that match TRBD1. The germline gives CDR1 GTSNPN, CDR2 SVGIG (reference sequence). This CDR3 is 11 amino acids long. V gave up 3 bases and J gave up 12 bases; unmatched junction bases: 4. The DNA for the CDR3 is TGTGCCTGGAGAGACAGGGAGGAACTGTTTTTT. As protein: CAWRDREELFF.

The gene calls are TRBV11-2 and TRBJ2-7; D assignment may be TRBD1 or TRBD2 (7 bases each). The CDR3 sequence is 13 residues long. Trimming took 2 bases from V and 6 from J, leaving 11 bases between them. CDR1 is SGHAT, CDR2 FQNNGV, per germline. CDR3 nucleotide sequence: TGTGCCAGCAGCTTAACAGGGGAGGGCGAGCAGTACTTC. Translation gives CASSLTGEGEQYF.

The chain joins TRBV10-3 to TRBJ1-5; a weak D match, TRBD1 (6 bases). With 0 bases removed from V and 6 bases from J, the gap between germline ends came to 12 bases. The CDR3 spans 15 residues. Per germline, CDR1 ENHRY and CDR2 SYGVKD. The CDR3 DNA is TGTGCCATCAGTGAGTCGGGGGGCGTCGGTCAGCCCCAGCATTTT. It is translated as CAISESGGVGQPQHF.